A single TCR beta chain is shown here with its context. What it binds is not known. This sample stems from a study of beta chain features in type 1 diabetes. Whole-study findings and limits: TCRB CDR3s were moderately but significantly shorter in Type 1 diabetes patients in all four CD4+ subsets.

The sequenced template was cDNA made from the entire isolated RNA. Sequencing used immunoSEQ multiplex PCR; TCRdb keeps in-frame clones, though not all of them. The table has more than 200,000 clones, under 20% seen once; the top ten hold about 0.085%. CDR1 SGHTA and CDR2 FQGNSA come from the germline V gene. Trimming removed 4 bases from V and 7 bases from J, with 11 bases in between. The CDR3 has 12 residues. Sequenced: naive CD4+ T cells from blood. The sequence was obtained from a man younger than 45 with type 1 diabetes. The V call is TRBV7-2, the J call TRBJ2-7, with D unclear. The CDR3 region has the DNA TGTGCCAGCAGCTCCCGGCCGGGTGAGCAGTACTTC. This gives the protein CASSSRPGEQYF.